This T cell receptor beta chain originates from a study of blood T cell repertoires in COVID-19. Study at large: Italy, Spain and the United States were the sources of the convalescent and acute COVID-19 samples. The cDNA or gDNA used as material had been derived from T cells, B-cell-depleted T cells, or PBMCs.

As processed by the authors: Quantification of nucleated cells was approximated via reference gene primer amplification. Profiling relied on immunoSEQ multiplex PCR, and the TCRdb table lists in-frame clones only, not all of them. V and J calls plus clone size are reproduced from that table; the DNA served to infer D and trimming. The data show 150,000 to 200,000 clones, roughly 93% seen once. This CDR3 is 15 amino acids long. With 6 bases clipped from V and 4 bases from J, the junction kept 9 bases outside the gene matches. This chain joins TRBV23-1 and TRBJ1-2; 9 bases map to TRBD1. TRBV23-1 is given ORF status, its function remaining uncertain. Sample: peripheral blood. The source is a man between 18 and 29 years old with acute or convalescent COVID-19. CDR3 region: CASRSDRGRSYGYTF. The CDR3 nucleotides read TGCGCCAGCAGATCGGACAGGGGTAGGAGCTATGGCTACACCTTC.